The subject of this entry is one T cell receptor (beta chain). CDR3 length: 19 residues. Germline values: CDR1 SGHVS, CDR2 FQNEAQ. V was clipped by 5 bases and J by 3 bases, with 26 bases between them. The sample originates from a study of CD8 T cells in ankylosing spondylitis. One entry per CDR3 protein, called by TCRdb with MiXCR from the 5' RACE reads. The sample lists some 340,000 distinct CDR3 sequences; roughly 15% were seen once. The V gene is TRBV7-8, the J gene TRBJ2-4, with D perhaps matching TRBD2 (6 bases). Sample: blood, either unsorted or a sorted T cell fraction (not recorded which). This clonotype was sampled from a male donor with ankylosing spondylitis or in good health (not recorded which). This CDR3 is CASSPTRGLGEKGKNIQYF. DNA of the CDR3: TGTGCCAGCAGCCCCACCCGGGGGTTGGGGGAAAAAGGCAAAAACATTCAGTACTTC. Full variable domain (outside the CDR3, taken from reference TRBV7-8 and TRBJ2-4): GAGVSQSPRYKVAKRGQDVALRCDPISGHVSLFWYQQALGQGPEFLTYFQNEAQLDKSGLPSDRFFAERPEGSVSTLKIQRTQQEDSAVYLCASSPTRGLGEKGKNIQYFGAGTRLSVL.